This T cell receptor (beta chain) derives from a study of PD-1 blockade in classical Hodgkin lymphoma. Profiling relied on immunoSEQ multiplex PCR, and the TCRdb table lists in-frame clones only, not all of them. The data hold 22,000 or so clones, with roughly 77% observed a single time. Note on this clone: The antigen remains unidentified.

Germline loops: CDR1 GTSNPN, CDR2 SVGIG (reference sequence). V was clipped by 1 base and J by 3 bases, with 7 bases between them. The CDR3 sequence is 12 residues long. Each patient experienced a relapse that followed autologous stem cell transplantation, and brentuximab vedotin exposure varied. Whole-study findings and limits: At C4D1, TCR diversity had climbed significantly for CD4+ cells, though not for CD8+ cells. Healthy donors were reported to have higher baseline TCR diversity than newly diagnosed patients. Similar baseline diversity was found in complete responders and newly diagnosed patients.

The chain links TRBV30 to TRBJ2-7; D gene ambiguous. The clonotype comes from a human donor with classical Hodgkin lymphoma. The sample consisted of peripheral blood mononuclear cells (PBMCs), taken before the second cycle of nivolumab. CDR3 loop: CAWSGPVYEQYF. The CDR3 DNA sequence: TGTGCCTGGAGTGGGCCGGTCTACGAGCAGTACTTC.